This T cell receptor beta chain came from a study of blood T cells in healthy people across ages. Findings and caveats of the study: Age advanced and TCR beta diversity per million T cells fell, roughly linearly.

The study isolated at least 6.5 million PBMCs from each sample. The table lists this clonotype with a few counts. The antigen remains undetermined. The length of the CDR3 is 17 residues. J gave up 0 bases and V 4 bases, and 7 bases lay outside the gene matches. The second PCR ran about 7 to 12 cycles with a sample-barcoded 5' primer and J-beta primers. MiXCR, run by TCRdb on the 5' RACE reads, gives a single entry per CDR3 protein. Of some 1.8 million distinct CDR3 sequences in the sample, approximately 40% were seen once. The source material was blood. V and J are TRBV12-3 or TRBV12-4 and TRBJ2-1, with 9 bases identical to TRBD2. This TCR came from a human donor in good health. DNA for the CDR3: TGTGCCAGCAGTTACAGCGGGGGGATCCTCTCCTACAATGAGCAGTTCTTC. Its protein is CASSYSGGILSYNEQFF.